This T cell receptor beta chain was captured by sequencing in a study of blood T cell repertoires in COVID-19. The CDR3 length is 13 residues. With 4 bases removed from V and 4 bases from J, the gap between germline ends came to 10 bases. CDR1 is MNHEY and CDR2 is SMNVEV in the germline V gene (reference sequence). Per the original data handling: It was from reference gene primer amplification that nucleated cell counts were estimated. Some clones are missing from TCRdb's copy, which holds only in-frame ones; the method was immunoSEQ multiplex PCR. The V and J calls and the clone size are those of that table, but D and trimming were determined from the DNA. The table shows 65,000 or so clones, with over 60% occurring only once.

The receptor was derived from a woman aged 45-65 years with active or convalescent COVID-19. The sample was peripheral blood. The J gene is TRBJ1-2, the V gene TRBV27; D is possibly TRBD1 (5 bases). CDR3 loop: CASSSTVSYGYTF. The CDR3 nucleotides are TGTGCCAGCAGTTCGACAGTCTCCTATGGCTACACCTTC.